Sequencing of this TCR beta chain was carried out in a study of neurological immune-mediated disorders. It was by 5'RACE with 10-nucleotide random UMIs that the cDNA was made. MiXCR was run by TCRdb on the 5' RACE reads, yielding one entry per CDR3 protein. The table has about 40,000 distinct CDR3 sequences, under 4% seen once. V shed 4 bases and J 6 bases; nucleotides not matched to a gene: 5. Looked up from germline, CDR1 is SGHKS and CDR2 is YYEKEE (reference sequence). The CDR3 has 14 residues. General study results and limits: There were no CDR3 amino acid sequences shared by expanded clones across subjects, a result suggesting private repertoires in all groups.

This clonotype was observed many times. Its specificity is not known. Sample time point: longitudinal time-point 1 (baseline). Sequencing was carried out using PBMCs. The chain recombines TRBV5-5 with TRBJ2-1; 9 nucleotides line up with TRBD1. The TCR originated in a woman aged 60-75 years with multiple sclerosis. The CDR3 sequence: CASSPGQGGNEQFF. The CDR3 DNA reads TGTGCCAGCAGCCCGGGACAGGGCGGCAATGAGCAGTTCTTC.